Included here is one TCR beta chain sequence, with context. What it recognizes is unknown. The data stem from a study of T cells in Graves' hyperthyroidism and ophthalmopathy. Study-level findings and limits: Model predictions of ophthalmopathy came a median approximately seven months before onset.

Amplification yielded TCR beta CDR3 regions, with RNA transcripts as the source. Primed by the HTBI set, a first-round RT-PCR was run on the TCR CDR3. A single record per CDR3 protein comes from TCRdb applying MiXCR to the multiplex PCR reads. The table lists about 400,000 distinct CDR3 sequences, about 16% of them singletons. Trimming pared 1 base from V and 8 bases from J, leaving 15 bases between. CDR1 LGHNA and CDR2 YNFKEQ come from the germline V gene. The length of the CDR3 is 15 residues. Sequencing was carried out using blood. The receptor's source is a woman in her 30s with Graves' hyperthyroidism. The chain joins TRBV4-2 to TRBJ2-1; D gene uncertain. The CDR3 nucleotides read TGTGCCAGCAGCCAAGGGGCCATATCACACGATGAGCAGTTCTTC. Its protein product is CASSQGAISHDEQFF.